A selection of T cell receptor beta chains follows, all from one sample in a study of radiation and T cells in renal cell carcinoma. Sequenced by immunoSEQ multiplex PCR; TCRdb stores in-frame clones only, minus some. The data hold 120,000 or so clones, with around 89% observed a single time. The sample in question was blood, obtained from a patient whose treatment included radiotherapy and nephrectomy. Source of these receptors: a woman aged 70-85 years with renal cell carcinoma. Both conserved end residues are part of each CDR3. A D gene is named only where the DNA matches it firmly. The size entry is marked missing in some rows and otherwise reads once, few, many or a size class.

abundance,d_gene,j_gene,v_gene,CDR3aa,CDR3nt
-,-,TRBJ2-7,TRBV6-5,CASSYGLLTYEQYF,TGTGCCAGCAGTTACGGACTCCTTACCTACGAGCAGTACTTC
-,-,TRBJ1-5,TRBV30,CAWSAGSDQPQHF,TGTGCCTGGAGTGCGGGTTCAGATCAGCCCCAGCATTTT
-,-,TRBJ1-2,TRBV4-3,CASSQDGGTDRYTF,TGCGCCAGCAGCCAAGATGGCGGGACCGACCGCTACACCTTC
-,-,TRBJ1-1,TRBV6-5,CASSNPGNEAFF,TGTGCCAGCAGTAACCCGGGAAACGAAGCTTTCTTT
-,-,TRBJ1-1,TRBV7-2,CASSSSTGAAGTEAFF,TGTGCCAGCAGCTCCTCGACTGGAGCGGCGGGCACTGAAGCTTTCTTT
-,-,TRBJ1-6,TRBV5-1,CASSLDAGARINSPLHF,TGCGCCAGCAGCTTGGATGCAGGGGCGAGGATAAATTCACCCCTCCACTTT
few,-,TRBJ1-2,TRBV5-4,CASSLAIGLTGYTF,TGTGCCAGCAGCTTGGCCATAGGGTTGACTGGCTACACCTTC
few,-,TRBJ2-1,TRBV9,CASSLSRTQGSYNEQFF,TGTGCCAGCAGCCTCAGTCGGACCCAAGGATCCTACAATGAGCAGTTCTTC
-,TRBD1,TRBJ2-5,TRBV19,CASSIGSDRGETQYF,TGTGCCAGTAGTATAGGTTCCGACAGGGGGGAGACCCAGTACTTC
once,-,TRBJ1-2,TRBV5-1,CASSSTGSGGGYTF,TGCGCCAGCAGTTCAACAGGGTCTGGGGGCGGCTACACCTTC
-,-,TRBJ2-1,TRBV5-1,CASRGWVGDEQFF,TGCGCCAGCAGGGGGTGGGTTGGCGATGAGCAGTTCTTC
-,-,TRBJ1-3,TRBV30,CAWSMLGSFSGNTIYF,TGTGCCTGGAGTATGCTAGGTAGTTTCTCTGGAAACACCATATATTTT
-,-,TRBJ2-5,TRBV7-2,CASSLGPGVEETQYF,TGTGCCAGCAGCTTAGGCCCAGGGGTGGAAGAGACCCAGTACTTC
once,-,TRBJ1-4,TRBV27,CASRTQGLEKLFF,TGTGCCAGCCGGACCCAGGGTCTTGAAAAACTGTTTTTT
-,-,TRBJ2-3,TRBV15,CATSRDISVLTDTQYF,TGTGCCACCAGCAGAGATATTAGCGTTCTCACAGATACGCAGTATTTT
-,TRBD2,TRBJ2-3,TRBV7-9,CASIRTSGDTDTQYF,TGTGCCAGCATTCGGACTAGCGGGGACACAGATACGCAGTATTTT
-,-,TRBJ1-2,TRBV14,CASSQDLQGYDGYTF,TGTGCCAGCAGCCAAGATCTTCAGGGGTACGATGGCTACACCTTC